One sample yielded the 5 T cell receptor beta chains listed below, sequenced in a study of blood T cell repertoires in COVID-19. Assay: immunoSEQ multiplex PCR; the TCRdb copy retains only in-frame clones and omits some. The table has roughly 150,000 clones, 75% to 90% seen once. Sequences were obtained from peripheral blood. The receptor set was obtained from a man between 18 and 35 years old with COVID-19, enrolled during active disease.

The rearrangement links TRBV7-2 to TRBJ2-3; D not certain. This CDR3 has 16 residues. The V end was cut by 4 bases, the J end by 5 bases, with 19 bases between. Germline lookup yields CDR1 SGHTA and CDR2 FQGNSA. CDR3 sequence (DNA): TGTGCCAGCAGCTCTTCACTGCTCCGCGCGATAGATACGCAGTATTTT. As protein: CASSSSLLRAIDTQYF.

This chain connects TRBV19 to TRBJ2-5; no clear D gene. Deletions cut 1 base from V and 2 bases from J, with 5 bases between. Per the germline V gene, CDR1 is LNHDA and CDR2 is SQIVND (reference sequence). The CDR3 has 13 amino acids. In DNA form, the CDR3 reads TGTGCCAGTAGTATAGGAGGTCAAGAGACCCAGTACTTC. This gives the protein CASSIGGQETQYF.

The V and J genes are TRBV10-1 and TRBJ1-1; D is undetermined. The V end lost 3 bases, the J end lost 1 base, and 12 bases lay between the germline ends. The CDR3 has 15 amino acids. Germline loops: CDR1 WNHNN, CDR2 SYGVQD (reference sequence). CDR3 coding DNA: TGCGCCAGCAGTGACTACGCTCTAGGGAACACTGAAGCTTTCTTT. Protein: CASSDYALGNTEAFF.

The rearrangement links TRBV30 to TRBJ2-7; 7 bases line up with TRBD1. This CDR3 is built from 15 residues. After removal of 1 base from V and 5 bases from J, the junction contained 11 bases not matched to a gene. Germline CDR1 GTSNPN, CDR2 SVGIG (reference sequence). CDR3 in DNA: TGTGCCTGGAGTGAGGTCAGGGGGTCTGGGGACGAGCAGTACTTC. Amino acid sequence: CAWSEVRGSGDEQYF.

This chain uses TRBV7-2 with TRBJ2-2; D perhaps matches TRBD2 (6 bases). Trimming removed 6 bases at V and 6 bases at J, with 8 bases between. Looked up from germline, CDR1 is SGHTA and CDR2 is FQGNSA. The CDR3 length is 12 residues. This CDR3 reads CASREGPGELFF. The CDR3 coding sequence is TGTGCCAGCAGGGAGGGCCCCGGGGAGCTGTTTTTT. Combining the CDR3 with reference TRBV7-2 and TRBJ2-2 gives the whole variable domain GAGVSQSPSNKVTEKGKDVELRCDPISGHTALYWYRQSLGQGLEFLIYFQGNSAPDKSGLPSDRFSAERTGGSVSTLTIQRTQQEDSAVYLCASREGPGELFFGEGSRLTVL.